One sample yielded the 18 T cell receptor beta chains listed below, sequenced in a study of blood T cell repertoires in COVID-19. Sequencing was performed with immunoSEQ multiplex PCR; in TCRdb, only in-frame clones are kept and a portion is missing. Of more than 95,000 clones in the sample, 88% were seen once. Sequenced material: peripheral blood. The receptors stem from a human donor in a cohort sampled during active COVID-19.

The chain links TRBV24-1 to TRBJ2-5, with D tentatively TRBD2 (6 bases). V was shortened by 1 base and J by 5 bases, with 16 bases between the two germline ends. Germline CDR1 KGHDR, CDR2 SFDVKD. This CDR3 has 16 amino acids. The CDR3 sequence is CATSDLKTSPEETQYF. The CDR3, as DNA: TGTGCCACCAGTGATTTAAAAACTAGCCCAGAGGAGACCCAGTACTTC.

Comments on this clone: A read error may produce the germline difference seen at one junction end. CDR3 sequence: CASSLDRAGELFF. CDR3 in DNA: TGTGCTAGCAGCTTAGACAGGGCCGGGGAGCTGTTTTTT. The chain links TRBV7-7 to TRBJ2-2; 7 bases map to TRBD1. The CDR3 is made up of 13 amino acids. Per the germline V gene, CDR1 is SSHAT and CDR2 is FNYEAQ (reference sequence).

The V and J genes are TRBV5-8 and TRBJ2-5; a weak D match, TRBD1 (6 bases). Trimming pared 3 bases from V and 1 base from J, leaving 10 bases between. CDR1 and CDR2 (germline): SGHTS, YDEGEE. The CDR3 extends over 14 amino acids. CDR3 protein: CASSWGTSQETQYF. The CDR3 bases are TGTGCCAGCAGCTGGGGGACAAGCCAAGAGACCCAGTACTTC.

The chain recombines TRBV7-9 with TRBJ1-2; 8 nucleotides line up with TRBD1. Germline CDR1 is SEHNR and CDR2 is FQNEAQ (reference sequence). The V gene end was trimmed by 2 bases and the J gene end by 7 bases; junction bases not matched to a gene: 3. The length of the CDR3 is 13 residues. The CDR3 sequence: CASSLPGTGGYTF. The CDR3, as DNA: TGTGCCAGCAGCTTACCCGGGACAGGTGGCTACACCTTC.

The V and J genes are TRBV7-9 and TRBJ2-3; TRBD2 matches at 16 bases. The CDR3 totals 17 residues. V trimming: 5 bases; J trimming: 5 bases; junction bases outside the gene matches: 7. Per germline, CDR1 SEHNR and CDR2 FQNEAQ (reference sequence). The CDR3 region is CASSEGLAGGRVDTQYF. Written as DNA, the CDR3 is TGTGCCAGCAGCGAGGGACTAGCGGGGGGGCGTGTAGATACGCAGTATTTT.

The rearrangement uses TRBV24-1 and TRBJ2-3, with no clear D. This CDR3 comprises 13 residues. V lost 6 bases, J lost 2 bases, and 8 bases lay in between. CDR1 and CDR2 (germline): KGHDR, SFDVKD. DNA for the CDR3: TGTGCCACCAGTAACAGCTTCACAGATACGCAGTATTTT. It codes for CATSNSFTDTQYF.

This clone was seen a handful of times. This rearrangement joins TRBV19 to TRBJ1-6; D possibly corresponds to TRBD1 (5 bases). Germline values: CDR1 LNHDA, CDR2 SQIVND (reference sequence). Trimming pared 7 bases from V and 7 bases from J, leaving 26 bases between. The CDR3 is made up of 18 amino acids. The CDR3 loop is CASMVSVGLGASNSPLHF. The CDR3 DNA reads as TGTGCCAGTATGGTCTCCGTGGGACTCGGGGCCTCGAATTCACCCCTCCACTTT.

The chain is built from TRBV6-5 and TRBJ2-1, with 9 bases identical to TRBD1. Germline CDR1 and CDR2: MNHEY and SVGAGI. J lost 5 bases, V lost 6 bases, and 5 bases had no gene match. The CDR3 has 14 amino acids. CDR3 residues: CASRRTGVHNEQFF. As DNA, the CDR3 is TGTGCCAGCAGAAGGACAGGGGTGCACAATGAGCAGTTCTTC.

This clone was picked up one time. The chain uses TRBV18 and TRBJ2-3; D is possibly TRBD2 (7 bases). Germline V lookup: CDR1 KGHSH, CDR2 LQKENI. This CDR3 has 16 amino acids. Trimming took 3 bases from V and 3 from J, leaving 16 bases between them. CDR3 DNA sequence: TGTGCCAGCTCACCCGGGGGGCCTCGGGCGACAGATACGCAGTATTTT. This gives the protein CASSPGGPRATDTQYF.

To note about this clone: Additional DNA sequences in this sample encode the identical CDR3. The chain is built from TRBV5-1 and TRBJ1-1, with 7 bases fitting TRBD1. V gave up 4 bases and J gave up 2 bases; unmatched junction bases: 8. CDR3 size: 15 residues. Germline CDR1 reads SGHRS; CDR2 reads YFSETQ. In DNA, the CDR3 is TGCGCCAGCAGCCCCCGTGAAGGGGGCAACACTGAAGCTTTCTTT. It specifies CASSPREGGNTEAFF.

Here the CDR3 DNA reads TGTGCCAGCAGTTTGAGGAGCTCCTACAATGAGCAGTTCTTC. Translating gives CASSLRSSYNEQFF. The chain employs TRBV28 and TRBJ2-1, with D hard to call. The length of the CDR3 is 14 residues. Trimming pared 3 bases from V and 0 bases from J, leaving 6 bases between. Germline CDR1 reads MDHEN; CDR2 reads SYDVKM.

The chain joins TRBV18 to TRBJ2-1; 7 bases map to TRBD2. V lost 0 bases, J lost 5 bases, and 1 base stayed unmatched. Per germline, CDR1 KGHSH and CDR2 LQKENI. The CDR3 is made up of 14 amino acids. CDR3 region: CASSPPAGDNEQFF. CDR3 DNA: TGTGCCAGCTCACCACCGGCGGGAGACAATGAGCAGTTCTTC.

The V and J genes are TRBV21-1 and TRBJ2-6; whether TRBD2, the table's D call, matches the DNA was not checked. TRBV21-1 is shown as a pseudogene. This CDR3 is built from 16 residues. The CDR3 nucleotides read TGTGCCAGCGAGGGACTGATGAGCTCTGGGGCCAACGTCCTGACTTTC. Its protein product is CASEGLMSSGANVLTF.

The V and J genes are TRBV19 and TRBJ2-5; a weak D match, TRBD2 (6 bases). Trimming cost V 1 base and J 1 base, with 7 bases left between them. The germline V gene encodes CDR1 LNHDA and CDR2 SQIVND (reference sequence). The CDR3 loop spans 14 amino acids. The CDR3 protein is CASSIAGVQETQYF. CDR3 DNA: TGTGCCAGTAGTATAGCGGGGGTCCAAGAGACCCAGTACTTC.

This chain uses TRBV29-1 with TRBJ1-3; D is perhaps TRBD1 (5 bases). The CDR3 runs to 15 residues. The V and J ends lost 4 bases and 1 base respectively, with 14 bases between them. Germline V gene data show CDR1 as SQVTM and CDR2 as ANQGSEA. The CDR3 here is CSVAGTGGSGNTIYF. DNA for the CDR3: TGCAGCGTTGCGGGGACGGGGGGATCTGGAAACACCATATATTTT.

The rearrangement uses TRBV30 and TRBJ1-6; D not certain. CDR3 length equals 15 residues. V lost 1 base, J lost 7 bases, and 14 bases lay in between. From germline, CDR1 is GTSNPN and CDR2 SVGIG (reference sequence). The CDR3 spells CAWSASPGGNSPLHF. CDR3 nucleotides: TGTGCCTGGAGTGCCTCCCCGGGAGGGAATTCACCCCTCCACTTT.

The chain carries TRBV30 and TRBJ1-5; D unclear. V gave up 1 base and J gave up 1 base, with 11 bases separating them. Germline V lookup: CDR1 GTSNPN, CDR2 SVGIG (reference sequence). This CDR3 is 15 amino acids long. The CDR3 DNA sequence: TGTGCCTGGAGTGGAAACACCGGGAGCAATCAGCCCCAGCATTTT. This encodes CAWSGNTGSNQPQHF. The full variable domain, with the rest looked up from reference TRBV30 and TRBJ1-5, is SQTIHQWPATLVQPVGSPLSLECTVEGTSNPNLYWYRQAAGRGLQLLFYSVGIGQISSEVPQNLSASRPQDRQFILSSKKLLLSDSGFYLCAWSGNTGSNQPQHFGDGTRLSIL.

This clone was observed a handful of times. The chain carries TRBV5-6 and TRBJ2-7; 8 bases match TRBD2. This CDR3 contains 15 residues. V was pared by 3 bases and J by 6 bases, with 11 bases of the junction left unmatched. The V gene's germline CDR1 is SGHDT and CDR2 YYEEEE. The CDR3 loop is CASSSGVAGFGEQYF. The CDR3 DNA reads TGTGCCAGCAGCTCCGGGGTAGCGGGATTTGGCGAGCAGTACTTC.